This T cell receptor (beta chain) was found in a study of blood T cell repertoires in COVID-19. Study context: Spain, Italy and the United States supplied samples that represented acute and convalescent COVID-19. The analysed material was cDNA or gDNA that came from T cells, B-cell-depleted T cells, or PBMCs.

In the source study's methods: Nucleated cell counts were estimated from reference gene primer amplification. Profiling relied on immunoSEQ multiplex PCR, and the TCRdb table lists in-frame clones only, not all of them. V and J calls and clone size come straight from that table; D and trimming were deduced from the DNA. The sample lists approximately 220,000 clones; around 83% were seen once. The material sequenced was peripheral blood. The source of this sequence is a woman between 45 and 60 years old with acute or convalescent COVID-19.

The CDR3 sequence: CASSPTVYSPLHF. The CDR3, as DNA: TGTGCCAGCAGTCCAACAGTATACTCACCCCTCCACTTT. The chain combines TRBV12-3 or TRBV12-4 with TRBJ1-6, with D unresolved. The CDR3 is made up of 13 amino acids. V was shortened by 5 bases and J by 10 bases, with 12 bases between the two germline ends.